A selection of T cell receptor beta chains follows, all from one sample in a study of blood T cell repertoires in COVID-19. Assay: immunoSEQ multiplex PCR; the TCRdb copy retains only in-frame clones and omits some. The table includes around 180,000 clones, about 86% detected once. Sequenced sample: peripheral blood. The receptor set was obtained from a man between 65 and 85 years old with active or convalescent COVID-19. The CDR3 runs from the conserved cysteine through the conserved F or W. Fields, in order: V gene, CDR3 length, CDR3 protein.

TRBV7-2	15	CASSSGDPRGYGYTF
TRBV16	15	CASSQSPGNTGELFF
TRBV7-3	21	CASSFKSPQGWGESSYNEQFF
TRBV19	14	CASSTRQGQDEQFF
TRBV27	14	CASSPGTSGETQYF
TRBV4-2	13	CASSQTENYGYTF
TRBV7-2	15	CASSIGGGMNTEAFF
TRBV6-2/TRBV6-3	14	CASSYSRQGGEQYF
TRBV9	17	CASSVAPDRGRGETQYF
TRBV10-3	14	CAISEGSPYNEQFF
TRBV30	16	CAWSVWEGSVNTEAFF
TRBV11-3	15	CASSFEGTGWDEQYF
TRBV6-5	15	CASSPDRASNQPQHF
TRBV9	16	CASRETGTGNNSPLHF
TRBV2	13	CASLDSEVLPQHF
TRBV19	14	CASSPDSYNYGYTF
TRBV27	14	CASSLDGGGVGYTF
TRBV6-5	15	CASSYGGTGAYGYTF
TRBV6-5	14	CASSYEREAGEQFF
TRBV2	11	CAIPVSYGYTF
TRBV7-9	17	CASMVAGKGTATYEQYF
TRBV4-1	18	CASSQRLAGGSVPDTQYF
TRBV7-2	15	CASSLGVGGYYEQYF
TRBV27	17	CASSLRRTSGGANEQFF
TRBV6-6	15	CASSYSWTGKETQYF
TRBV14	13	CASSQPGIHGYTF
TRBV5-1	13	CASSLGTRPEAFF
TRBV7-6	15	CASSLGRSPTYEQYF
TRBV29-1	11	CSGEQGGIQYF
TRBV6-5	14	CASSPDRGGTEAFF
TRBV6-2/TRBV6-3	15	CASSYSGHGGSEQYF
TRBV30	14	CAWGRGTATYEQYF
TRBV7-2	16	CASSLVGQVKNYGYTF
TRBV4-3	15	CASSHPGGANYGYTF
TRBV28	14	CATRLAGGWGEQFF
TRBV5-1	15	CASSPSWASSYEQYF
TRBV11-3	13	CASSTGGHTEAFF
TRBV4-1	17	CASSQDTGGGRGETQYF
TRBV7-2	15	CASSFGLGSYNEQFF
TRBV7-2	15	CASSSLGQLKNIQYF
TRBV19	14	CASTPGQGHSPLHF
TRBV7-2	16	CASSLIGTGGWETQYF
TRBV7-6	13	CASSFGTGVEQYF
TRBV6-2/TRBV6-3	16	CASSRPPGTGANVLTF
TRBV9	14	CARGSGPRYNEQFF
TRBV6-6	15	CASRGPGTGSTGYTF